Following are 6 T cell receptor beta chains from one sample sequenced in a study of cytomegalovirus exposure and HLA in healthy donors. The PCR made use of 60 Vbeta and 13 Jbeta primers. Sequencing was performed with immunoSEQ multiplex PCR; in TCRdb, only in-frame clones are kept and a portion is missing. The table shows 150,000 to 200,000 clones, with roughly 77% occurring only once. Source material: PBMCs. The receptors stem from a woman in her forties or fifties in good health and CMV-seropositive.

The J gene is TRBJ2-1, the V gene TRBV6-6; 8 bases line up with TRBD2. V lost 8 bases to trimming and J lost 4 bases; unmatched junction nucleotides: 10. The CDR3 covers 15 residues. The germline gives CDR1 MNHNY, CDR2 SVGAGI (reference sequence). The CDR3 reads CASGPRGGLYNEQFF. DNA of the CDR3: TGTGCCAGCGGCCCTCGGGGGGGCTTGTACAATGAGCAGTTCTTC.

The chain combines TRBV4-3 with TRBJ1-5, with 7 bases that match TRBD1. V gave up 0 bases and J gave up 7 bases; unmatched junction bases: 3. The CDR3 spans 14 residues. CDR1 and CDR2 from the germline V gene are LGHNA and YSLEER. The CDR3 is CASSQDQGGQPQHF. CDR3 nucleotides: TGCGCCAGCAGCCAAGATCAGGGGGGACAGCCCCAGCATTTT.

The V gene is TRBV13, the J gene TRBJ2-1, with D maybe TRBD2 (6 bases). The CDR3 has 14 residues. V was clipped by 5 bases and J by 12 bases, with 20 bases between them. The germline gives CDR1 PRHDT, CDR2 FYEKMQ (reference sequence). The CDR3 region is CASSNAVDGGGQFF. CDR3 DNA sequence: TGTGCCAGCAGCAATGCCGTGGACGGGGGTGGGCAGTTCTTC.

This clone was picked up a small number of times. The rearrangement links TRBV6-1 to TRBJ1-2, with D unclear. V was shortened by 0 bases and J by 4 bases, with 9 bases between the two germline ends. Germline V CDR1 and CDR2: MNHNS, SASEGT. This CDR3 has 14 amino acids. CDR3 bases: TGTGCCAGCAGTGAAGCTATGGGCCTCTATGGCTACACCTTC. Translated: CASSEAMGLYGYTF.

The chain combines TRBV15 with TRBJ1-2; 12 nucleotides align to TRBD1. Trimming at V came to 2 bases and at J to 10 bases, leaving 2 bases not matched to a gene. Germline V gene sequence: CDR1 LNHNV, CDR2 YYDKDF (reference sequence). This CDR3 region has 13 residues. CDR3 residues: CATSRSGQGAYTF. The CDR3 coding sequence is TGTGCCACCAGCAGATCGGGACAGGGGGCCTACACCTTC.

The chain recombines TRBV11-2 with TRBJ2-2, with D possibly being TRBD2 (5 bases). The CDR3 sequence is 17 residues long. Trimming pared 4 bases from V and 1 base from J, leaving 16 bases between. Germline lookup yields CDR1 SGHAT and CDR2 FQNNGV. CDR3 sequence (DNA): TGTGCCAGCAGCTCCGTTGCGGGTGCAGGGAACACCGGGGAGCTGTTTTTT. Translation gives CASSSVAGAGNTGELFF. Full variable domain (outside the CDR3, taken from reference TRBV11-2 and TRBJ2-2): EAGVAQSPRYKIIEKRQSVAFWCNPISGHATLYWYQQILGQGPKLLIQFQNNGVVDDSQLPKDRFSAERLKGVDSTLKIQPAKLEDSAVYLCASSSVAGAGNTGELFFGEGSRLTVL.